These 27 T cell receptor beta chains came from one sample sequenced in a study of regulatory T cells in long-lasting Graves disease. Time point in this sample: persistent/refractory GD, antithyroid drugs over 5 years with positive TRAb. Isolated PBMC RNA provided the starting material for the TCR library. Building of the TCR beta libraries involved iRepertoire HTBI primers and Arm-PCR of CDR3 regions. MiXCR was run by TCRdb on the multiplex PCR reads, yielding one entry per CDR3 protein. Of about 450,000 distinct CDR3 sequences listed, about 25% are singletons. The material was peripheral blood mononuclear cells (PBMCs), obtained when the disease was refractory, from a patient treated with antithyroid drugs. The source is a female donor with Graves disease.

This chain uses TRBV7-2 with TRBJ2-7; D not certain. Germline V lookup: CDR1 SGHTA, CDR2 FQGNSA. The ends were cut back, 1 base at V and 2 bases at J, with 18 bases in the middle. CDR3 length: 17 amino acids. The CDR3 reads CASSLDSSAVLAYEQYF. CDR3 DNA sequence: TGTGCCAGCAGCTTAGATTCCTCGGCAGTCTTAGCCTACGAGCAGTACTTC.

This clonotype has a handful of counts. The gene calls are TRBV10-3 and TRBJ2-2; possibly TRBD1 for D (6 bases). Trimming left V 4 bases short and J 5 bases short, with 17 bases between. Germline V CDR1 and CDR2: ENHRY, SYGVKD. The CDR3 sequence is 16 residues long. CDR3 region: CAISARGHTDTGELFF. CDR3 coding DNA: TGTGCCATCAGTGCCAGGGGACATACGGATACCGGGGAGCTGTTTTTT.

The table lists this clonotype with a few counts. The genes are TRBV2 and TRBJ1-3, with D uncertain. Germline CDR1 SNHLY, CDR2 FYNNEI. The germline V and J ends were trimmed by 1 base and 1 base, with 11 bases remaining between them. CDR3 size: 16 residues. The CDR3 DNA sequence: TGTGCCAGCAGTGAAGAACAGCCCGATTCTGGAAACACCATATATTTT. This encodes CASSEEQPDSGNTIYF.

The gene calls are TRBV5-5 and TRBJ2-3, with D perhaps TRBD2 (6 bases). Trimming removed 5 bases at V and 6 bases at J, with 25 bases between. The CDR3 spans 17 residues. CDR1 is SGHKS and CDR2 is YYEKEE in the germline V gene (reference sequence). The CDR3 sequence is CASRPRLSGFIEDTQYF. The CDR3 coding sequence is TGTGCCAGCAGACCCCGCCTCAGCGGGTTCATCGAGGATACGCAGTATTTT.

The chain links TRBV7-2 to TRBJ2-7; 9 bases are shared with TRBD2. J gave up 2 bases and V 1 base, and 3 bases lay outside the gene matches. The CDR3 is 15 residues long. Germline CDR1 reads SGHTA; CDR2 reads FQGNSA. Written as DNA, the CDR3 is TGTGCCAGCAGCTTAGAGTCTAGCGGGACCTACGAGCAGTACTTC. Its translation is CASSLESSGTYEQYF. Full variable domain (remainder filled in from reference TRBV7-2 and TRBJ2-7): GAGVSQSPSNKVTEKGKDVELRCDPISGHTALYWYRQSLGQGLEFLIYFQGNSAPDKSGLPSDRFSAERTGGSVSTLTIQRTQQEDSAVYLCASSLESSGTYEQYFGPGTRLTVT.

This clonotype was counted only a few times. The chain links TRBV10-3 to TRBJ1-1; D uncertain. Germline V lookup: CDR1 ENHRY, CDR2 SYGVKD. The CDR3 contains 13 residues. V gave up 3 bases and J gave up 1 base, with 6 bases separating them. Here the CDR3 reads CAISEDWNTEAFF. The DNA for the CDR3 is TGTGCCATCAGTGAAGATTGGAACACTGAAGCTTTCTTT.

The rearrangement links TRBV20-1 to TRBJ2-5; 7 bases map to TRBD1. Germline trimming cut 2 bases from V and 3 bases from J; bases unmatched to any gene: 9. Germline CDR1 is DFQATT and CDR2 is SNEGSKA (reference sequence). The CDR3 runs to 15 residues. This CDR3 is CSARRRGQPKETQYF. The CDR3 coding sequence is TGCAGTGCTAGACGAAGGGGACAGCCAAAAGAGACCCAGTACTTC.

The chain has TRBV14 and TRBJ2-2, with D perhaps TRBD2 (5 bases). This CDR3 region has 18 residues. Looked up from germline, CDR1 is SGHDN and CDR2 is FVKESK. The V gene lost 3 bases and the J gene lost 6 bases, with 23 bases spanning the gap. The CDR3 spells CASSQRTTASLVSGELFF. The CDR3 DNA is TGTGCCAGCAGCCAGCGCACAACAGCTAGCCTTGTTTCCGGGGAGCTGTTTTTT.

The chain carries TRBV20-1 and TRBJ2-2, with a possible D match to TRBD2 (5 bases). Germline lookup yields CDR1 DFQATT and CDR2 SNEGSKA (reference sequence). Trimming took 5 bases from V and 4 from J, leaving 11 bases between them. The CDR3 has 13 residues. The CDR3 DNA is TGCAGTGCTTCGAATCGGGGCACCGGGGAGCTGTTTTTT. Its translation: CSASNRGTGELFF.

This clonotype was observed at least ten times. V is TRBV9 and J is TRBJ1-2; 7 nucleotides line up with TRBD1. This CDR3 contains 15 residues. The germline CDR1 and CDR2 sequences are SGDLS and YYNGEE. V was pared by 4 bases and J by 4 bases, with 10 bases of the junction left unmatched. CDR3 sequence (DNA): TGTGCCAGCAGCCCCTCGACAGGGAGCGGCTATGGCTACACCTTC. Its translation: CASSPSTGSGYGYTF.

The chain carries TRBV15 and TRBJ2-7, with D tentatively TRBD2 (5 bases). The CDR3 has 13 amino acids. From germline, CDR1 is LNHNV and CDR2 YYDKDF (reference sequence). V shed 5 bases and J shed 1 base, with 9 bases lying between them. The CDR3 region has the DNA TGTGCCACCAGCGAAGGACTTTCCTACGAGCAGTACTTC. It yields the protein CATSEGLSYEQYF.

The chain links TRBV15 to TRBJ2-4; D perhaps matches TRBD2 (5 bases). V lost 1 base to trimming and J lost 7 bases, with 17 bases between them. The germline gives CDR1 LNHNV, CDR2 YYDKDF (reference sequence). The CDR3 loop spans 16 amino acids. CDR3 sequence (DNA): TGTGCCACCAGCAGAGTGGAAGAGGGAGTGGGGAACATTCAGTACTTC. Amino acid sequence: CATSRVEEGVGNIQYF.

The rearrangement joins TRBV7-2 to TRBJ2-1, with 7 bases matching TRBD2. The DNA matches TRBJ2-5 better at its end, which makes the J call doubtful. Germline V gene data show CDR1 as SGHTA and CDR2 as FQGNSA. CDR3 length: 16 amino acids. In DNA, the CDR3 is TGTGCCAGCAGCTTAGAGGCGGGAGAGGATGGCGAGACCCAGTACTTC. This encodes CASSLEAGEDGETQYF.

The V call is TRBV9, the J call TRBJ1-5; D remains ambiguous. The CDR3 has 15 residues. The V and J ends lost 4 bases and 0 bases respectively, with 11 bases between them. The germline V gene encodes CDR1 SGDLS and CDR2 YYNGEE. CDR3 protein: CASSKDGDSNQPQHF. The CDR3 DNA sequence: TGTGCCAGCAGCAAGGACGGAGATAGCAATCAGCCCCAGCATTTT.

In the case of this clonotype: One base away lies a much larger clone, so this may be a sequencing read error. The chain uses TRBV6-1 and TRBJ2-7; TRBD1 matches 9 bases. The V gene end was trimmed by 5 bases and the J gene end by 1 base; junction bases not matched to a gene: 9. The CDR3 has 16 amino acids. The germline CDR1 and CDR2 sequences are MNHNS and SASEGT. The CDR3 DNA follows: TGTGCCAGCAGTCGAACCGAGACAGGGGGATCCTACGAGCAGTACTTC. Translated: CASSRTETGGSYEQYF.

This clonotype was recorded many times. The chain couples TRBV7-9 to TRBJ1-5; maybe TRBD1 (6 bases). The germline V gene has CDR1 SEHNR and CDR2 FQNEAQ (reference sequence). This CDR3 comprises 14 residues. V lost 3 bases and J 3 bases, leaving 9 bases between the germline ends. Here the CDR3 reads CASSLDSVNQPQHF. The CDR3 bases are TGTGCCAGCAGCTTGGACAGCGTCAATCAGCCCCAGCATTTT.

This clonotype was seen at least ten times. The chain has TRBV7-2 and TRBJ2-5; D is possibly TRBD1 or TRBD2 (5 bases each). The germline V gene has CDR1 SGHTA and CDR2 FQGNSA. The CDR3 has 14 residues. Trimming shortened V by 3 bases and J by 2 bases, and 10 bases separated the two germline ends. Here the CDR3 DNA reads TGTGCCAGCAGCTTGGGACCCCTTCAAGAGACCCAGTACTTC. This gives the protein CASSLGPLQETQYF.

A remark on this clonotype: A read error may explain this, as a much larger clone is one base away. This sequence joins TRBV6-6 and TRBJ1-1; D gene uncertain. The CDR3 runs 16 residues. V was clipped by 2 bases and J by 5 bases, with 18 bases between them. Germline V CDR1 and CDR2: MNHNY, SVGAGI (reference sequence). The CDR3 region has the DNA TGTGCCAGCAGTTACGGAGGGCATGACGAGGAGACTGAAGCTTTCTTT. It specifies CASSYGGHDEETEAFF.

For this clonotype: A much larger clonotype is one base distant, so this may be a read error. Lacking the conserved final phenylalanine or tryptophan, this CDR3 likely reflects a read error. CDR3 bases: TGTGCCAGCAGTTCACGAGGGGCTGCGGGAGCTCACAATGAGCAGTTCCTC. This codes for CASSSRGAAGAHNEQFL. The chain recombines TRBV28 with TRBJ2-1; 7 bases agree with TRBD2. J gave up 5 bases and V 4 bases, and 14 bases lay outside the gene matches. CDR1 is MDHEN and CDR2 is SYDVKM in the germline V gene. The CDR3 is 17 amino acids.

This chain uses TRBV29-1 with TRBJ1-2; D gene ambiguous. Germline CDR1 is SQVTM and CDR2 is ANQGSEA. V was trimmed by 5 bases and J by 7 bases, leaving 14 bases between them. This CDR3 contains 12 residues. CDR3 nucleotides: TGCAGCGTTATAATTAGGGTGGGTGGCTACACCTTC. Protein: CSVIIRVGGYTF.

In its sample, this clonotype was seen many times. The chain carries TRBV20-1 and TRBJ1-4, with D maybe TRBD1 (6 bases). CDR3 length: 12 residues. In germline, CDR1 is DFQATT, CDR2 SNEGSKA (reference sequence). The germline V and J ends were trimmed by 5 bases and 5 bases, with 9 bases remaining between them. CDR3 loop: CSAETGNEKLFF. As DNA, the CDR3 is TGCAGTGCTGAGACAGGAAATGAAAAACTGTTTTTT.

This clonotype was counted between two and nine times. The chain combines TRBV19 with TRBJ2-7; possible D gene TRBD1, 6 bases. Germline V gene sequence: CDR1 LNHDA, CDR2 SQIVND (reference sequence). V was trimmed by 6 bases and J by 4 bases, leaving 16 bases between them. CDR3 length: 14 amino acids. This CDR3 reads CASSPGRGPYEQYF. In DNA form, the CDR3 reads TGTGCCAGTAGCCCGGGCAGGGGACCTTACGAGCAGTACTTC.

The genes are TRBV29-1 and TRBJ2-2; a weak D match, TRBD1 (6 bases). Looked up from germline, CDR1 is SQVTM and CDR2 is ANQGSEA. V lost 3 bases, J lost 3 bases, and 11 bases lay in between. The CDR3 extends over 14 amino acids. The CDR3 loop is CSVDGTSDTGELFF. The CDR3 DNA follows: TGCAGCGTTGACGGGACATCGGACACCGGGGAGCTGTTTTTT.

This clonotype was observed many times. V is TRBV11-2 and J is TRBJ1-1; 7 bases are shared with TRBD1. The V gene's germline CDR1 is SGHAT and CDR2 FQNNGV. There are 16 residues in the CDR3. Trimming cost V 5 bases and J 1 base; bases outside gene matches: 10. The CDR3 sequence is CASSDLGGVRNTEAFF. CDR3 DNA: TGTGCCAGCAGCGATTTAGGGGGCGTAAGGAACACTGAAGCTTTCTTT.

V and J are TRBV5-1 and TRBJ2-7; TRBD1 is a possible D gene (6 bases). V was shortened by 0 bases and J by 2 bases, with 18 bases between the two germline ends. CDR1 is SGHRS and CDR2 is YFSETQ in the germline V gene. The CDR3 is made up of 17 amino acids. In DNA, the CDR3 is TGCGCCAGCAGCTTGGAAGTACAGGGAGTTTTAGCCTACGAGCAGTACTTC. Encoded protein: CASSLEVQGVLAYEQYF.

As for this clonotype: The junction shows a germline mismatch at one end, possibly a read error. This rearrangement joins TRBV7-9 to TRBJ2-2; 8 bases agree with TRBD1. Per germline, CDR1 SEHNR and CDR2 FQNEAQ (reference sequence). The CDR3 sequence is 16 residues long. CDR3 residues: CASSQAGTGNTGELFF. CDR3 in DNA: TGCGCCAGCAGCCAGGCCGGGACAGGGAACACCGGGGAGCTGTTTTTT.

The chain combines TRBV5-8 with TRBJ2-4; TRBD2 aligns across 7 bases. With 3 bases clipped from V and 0 bases from J, the junction kept 6 bases outside the gene matches. This CDR3 contains 16 residues. Germline CDR1 is SGHTS and CDR2 is YDEGEE. CDR3 sequence: CASSSLAVLAKNIQYF. The CDR3 bases are TGTGCCAGCAGCTCTCTAGCGGTTCTAGCCAAAAACATTCAGTACTTC.